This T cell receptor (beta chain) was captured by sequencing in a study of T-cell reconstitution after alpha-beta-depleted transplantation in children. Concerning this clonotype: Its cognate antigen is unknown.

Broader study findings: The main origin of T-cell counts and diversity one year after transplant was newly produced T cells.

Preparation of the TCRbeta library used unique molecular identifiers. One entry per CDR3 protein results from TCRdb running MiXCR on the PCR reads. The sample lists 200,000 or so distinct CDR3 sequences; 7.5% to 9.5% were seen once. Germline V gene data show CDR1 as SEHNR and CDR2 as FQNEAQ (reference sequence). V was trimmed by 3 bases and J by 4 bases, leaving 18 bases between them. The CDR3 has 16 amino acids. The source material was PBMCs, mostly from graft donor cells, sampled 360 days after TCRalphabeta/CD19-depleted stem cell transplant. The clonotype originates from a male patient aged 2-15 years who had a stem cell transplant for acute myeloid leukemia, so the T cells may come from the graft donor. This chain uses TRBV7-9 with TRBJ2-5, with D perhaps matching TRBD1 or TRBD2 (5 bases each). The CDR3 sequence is CASSFFRHRDGETQYF. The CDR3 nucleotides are TGTGCCAGCAGCTTCTTTAGACACCGGGACGGAGAGACCCAGTACTTC.